This T cell receptor beta chain was documented in a study of identical twins. TCRdb recomputed calls from the 5' RACE reads with MiXCR, one row per CDR3 protein. This table has 700,000 to 950,000 distinct CDR3 sequences, roughly 12% appearing once. This clonotype came up many times. The CDR3 runs to 15 residues. V lost 0 bases to trimming and J lost 5 bases; unmatched junction nucleotides: 3. Germline lookup yields CDR1 KGHSH and CDR2 LQKENI. The same sample was also studied in work on yellow fever vaccine responses in identical twins. That report notes: Reports say the vaccine T cell response in twins looked partly convergent and partly personalized.

This receptor was taken from a young woman in good health. Source material: PBMCs. This chain connects TRBV18 to TRBJ2-3; 9 nucleotides match TRBD1. Here the CDR3 DNA reads TGTGCCAGCTCACCACCCGGACAGGGGCAAGATACGCAGTATTTT. Residues: CASSPPGQGQDTQYF.